This TCR beta chain was sequenced during a study of monozygotic twins with inflammatory bowel disease. Study results and caveats: Healthy twins showed more clonotype sharing with others than IBD patients, especially patients with disease activity.

The unique tags termed UMIs, each holding a 6-nucleotide sample barcode, were added by means of template switching. TCRdb reprocessed the 5' RACE reads, keeping one entry per CDR3 protein, no DNA. In all, the sample yields 400,000 to 500,000 distinct CDR3 sequences. Details on this clonotype: The antigen remains unidentified.

The CDR3 extends over 14 amino acids. The germline CDR1 and CDR2 sequences are DFQATT and SNEGSKA (reference sequence). This chain links TRBV20-1 with TRBJ2-5; TCRdb's D call, TRBD2, is unchecked because there is no DNA. The TCR comes from a human donor with ulcerative colitis or Crohn's disease, or a healthy co-twin of an affected twin (not recorded which). The specimen sequenced was blood. This CDR3 is CSASSSGGAETQYF.